This entry lists 21 T cell receptor beta chains sequenced from one sample in a study of OX40 agonist ivuxolimab in advanced cancers. The protocol was immunoSEQ multiplex PCR, while the TCRdb copy is restricted to in-frame clones and leaves out a portion. The repertoire includes around 92,000 clones, 84% of them detected once, and under 3.5% sits in the top ten. This sample comprised CD4+ or CD8+ T cells sorted from blood, obtained in a trial of the OX40 agonist ivuxolimab. Receptors originate from an adult with an advanced solid tumor such as melanoma, head and neck, liver or kidney cancer.

This chain uses TRBV20-1 with TRBJ2-4; D not certain. Germline values: CDR1 DFQATT, CDR2 SNEGSKA (reference sequence). Between the trimmed V and J ends, which lost 4 bases and 5 bases, there was a span of 6 bases. The CDR3 sequence is 11 residues long. The CDR3: CSATGENIQYF. The CDR3 DNA sequence: TGCAGTGCTACCGGAGAAAACATTCAGTACTTC.

J is TRBJ2-3 and V is TRBV19; TRBD1 is a possible D gene (6 bases). The CDR3 covers 14 residues. Deletions cut 2 bases from V and 4 bases from J, with 10 bases between. Germline assignment: CDR1 LNHDA and CDR2 SQIVND (reference sequence). The CDR3 here is CASSIMDSADTQYF. CDR3 nucleotide sequence: TGTGCCAGTAGTATAATGGACAGTGCAGATACGCAGTATTTT. Looking up the rest from reference TRBV19 and TRBJ2-3 gives the full variable domain: DGGITQSPKYLFRKEGQNVTLSCEQNLNHDAMYWYRQDPGQGLRLIYYSQIVNDFQKGDIAEGYSVSREKKESFPLTVTSAQKNPTAFYLCASSIMDSADTQYFGPGTRLTVL.

V gene TRBV9 combines with J gene TRBJ2-7; D perhaps matches TRBD1 (6 bases). Trimming pared 3 bases from V and 5 bases from J, leaving 15 bases between. Germline CDR1 is SGDLS and CDR2 is YYNGEE. The CDR3 totals 14 residues. CDR3 loop: CASSAPGQRHEQYF. CDR3 nucleotides: TGTGCCAGCAGCGCCCCGGGACAAAGGCACGAGCAGTACTTC.

The V call is TRBV28, the J call TRBJ2-1; D is ambiguous. V dropped 6 bases and J dropped 4 bases, with 16 bases sitting between them. Looked up from germline, CDR1 is MDHEN and CDR2 is SYDVKM. This CDR3 is built from 15 residues. The CDR3 protein is CASRFRASPYNEQFF. Here the CDR3 DNA reads TGTGCCAGCAGGTTTCGCGCCAGCCCATACAATGAGCAGTTCTTC. Full variable domain (missing parts from reference TRBV28 and TRBJ2-1): DVKVTQSSRYLVKRTGEKVFLECVQDMDHENMFWYRQDPGLGLRLIYFSYDVKMKEKGDIPEGYSVSREKKERFSLILESASTNQTSMYLCASRFRASPYNEQFFGPGTRLTVL.

The gene calls are TRBV7-2 and TRBJ1-3; unclear D gene. This CDR3 spans 14 amino acids. In germline, CDR1 is SGHTA, CDR2 FQGNSA. With 3 bases removed from V and 3 bases from J, the gap between germline ends came to 9 bases. Written as DNA, the CDR3 is TGTGCCAGCAGCTTCTCCATACGTGGAAACACCATATATTTT. It codes for CASSFSIRGNTIYF.

The rearrangement joins TRBV7-8 to TRBJ2-3; D is perhaps TRBD2 (6 bases). V was trimmed by 1 base and J by 2 bases, leaving 10 bases between them. This CDR3 is 15 amino acids long. CDR1 and CDR2 (germline): SGHVS, FQNEAQ. The DNA of the CDR3 is TGTGCCAGCAGCTTAGAGGAGGGATACACAGATACGCAGTATTTT. It translates to CASSLEEGYTDTQYF.

The rearrangement uses TRBV7-9 and TRBJ2-7; maybe TRBD2 (6 bases). Germline V gene data show CDR1 as SEHNR and CDR2 as FQNEAQ (reference sequence). The CDR3 contains 14 residues. Trimming shortened V by 2 bases and J by 2 bases, and 10 bases separated the two germline ends. This CDR3 is CASSLLGGTYEQYF. The CDR3 region has the DNA TGTGCCAGCAGCTTATTGGGGGGAACCTACGAGCAGTACTTC.

The rearrangement joins TRBV27 to TRBJ1-2; perhaps TRBD1 as D (6 bases). Looked up from germline, CDR1 is MNHEY and CDR2 is SMNVEV (reference sequence). The CDR3 covers 13 residues. V lost 2 bases and J lost 4, with 8 bases in between. The CDR3 here is CASSLTGPYGYTF. The DNA of the CDR3 is TGTGCCAGCAGTTTAACAGGGCCCTATGGCTACACCTTC.

This clone was observed a few times. The same CDR3 is also encoded by other DNA sequences in this sample. The chain joins TRBV29-1 to TRBJ1-2; 8 bases line up with TRBD1. Germline V lookup: CDR1 SQVTM, CDR2 ANQGSEA. The CDR3 is 17 amino acids. Unmatched junction bases numbered 12, after V lost 0 bases and J lost 3 bases. The CDR3 protein is CSVEDRGQEFFDYGYTF. CDR3 bases: TGCAGCGTTGAAGATAGGGGACAGGAGTTCTTTGACTATGGCTACACCTTC.

The gene calls are TRBV6-5 and TRBJ1-5, with D perhaps matching TRBD1 (6 bases). The germline V gene has CDR1 MNHEY and CDR2 SVGAGI. The CDR3 has 14 amino acids. V was shortened by 5 bases and J by 4 bases, with 12 bases between the two germline ends. The DNA of the CDR3 is TGTGCCAGCAGTGAATTTACAGGGAATCAGCCCCAGCATTTT. Translating gives CASSEFTGNQPQHF.

This sequence joins TRBV6-5 and TRBJ1-2; no firm D call. Germline-derived CDR1 and CDR2 are MNHEY and SVGAGI. V was clipped by 0 bases and J by 4 bases, with 9 bases between them. This CDR3 region has 14 residues. The CDR3 region has the DNA TGTGCCAGCAGTTACTCAGGGCCTTTCTATGGCTACACCTTC. It yields the protein CASSYSGPFYGYTF.

This chain joins TRBV6-1 and TRBJ2-7; 9 nucleotides agree with TRBD1. The CDR3 runs 13 residues. Looked up from germline, CDR1 is MNHNS and CDR2 is SASEGT. J gave up 1 base and V 11 bases, and 6 bases lay outside the gene matches. This CDR3 is CAGGTGLSYEQYF. The CDR3 bases are TGTGCCGGGGGGACAGGGTTGTCCTACGAGCAGTACTTC.

The V gene is TRBV27, the J gene TRBJ2-2, with TRBD1 identical over 7 bases. Unmatched junction bases numbered 9, after V lost 5 bases and J lost 6 bases. Germline CDR1 and CDR2: MNHEY and SMNVEV (reference sequence). This CDR3 region has 15 residues. The CDR3, as DNA: TGTGCCAGCAGTCGACGGACTCAGGGGGCCGGGGAGCTGTTTTTT. This gives the protein CASSRRTQGAGELFF.

The chain uses TRBV18 and TRBJ1-4; possibly TRBD1 for D (5 bases). The germline V and J ends were trimmed by 5 bases and 3 bases, with 13 bases remaining between them. The CDR3 spans 15 residues. Germline values: CDR1 KGHSH, CDR2 LQKENI. In DNA, the CDR3 is TGTGCCAGCTCAACAGGCGAGGGTGCTAATGAAAAACTGTTTTTT. Protein product: CASSTGEGANEKLFF. The variable domain in full, with the rest retrieved from reference TRBV18 and TRBJ1-4, is NAGVMQNPRHLVRRRGQEARLRCSPMKGHSHVYWYRQLPEEGLKFMVYLQKENIIDESGMPKERFSAEFPKEGPSILRIQQVVRGDSAAYFCASSTGEGANEKLFFGSGTQLSVL.

The chain uses TRBV6-5 and TRBJ1-6; D is unresolved. This CDR3 has 12 amino acids. V was shortened by 2 bases and J by 10 bases, with 6 bases between the two germline ends. Germline loops: CDR1 MNHEY, CDR2 SVGAGI. The CDR3 DNA reads TGTGCCAGCAGTTACAATGAATCACCCCTCCACTTT. Protein: CASSYNESPLHF.

CDR3 DNA sequence: TGTGCCAGCAGACGTGGCGGGTTAGCCAAAAACATTCAGTACTTC. It specifies CASRRGGLAKNIQYF. This chain connects TRBV27 to TRBJ2-4; perhaps TRBD2 as D (5 bases). The V gene's germline CDR1 is MNHEY and CDR2 SMNVEV (reference sequence). The V end lost 6 bases, the J end lost 0 bases, and 12 bases lay between the germline ends. CDR3 length: 15 residues.

This chain links TRBV25-1 with TRBJ1-2; D is unresolved. Germline V gene data show CDR1 as MGHDK and CDR2 as SYGVNS. CDR3 length: 14 residues. The germline V and J ends were trimmed by 3 bases and 2 bases, with 10 bases remaining between them. The CDR3 DNA reads TGTGCCAGCAGTGACGTAGTGGGCAACTATGGCTACACCTTC. Translating gives CASSDVVGNYGYTF.

The chain couples TRBV5-6 to TRBJ1-2; maybe TRBD1 (5 bases). The CDR3 is 14 residues long. Per the germline V gene, CDR1 is SGHDT and CDR2 is YYEEEE. The V and J ends lost 3 bases and 2 bases respectively, with 11 bases between them. The DNA of the CDR3 is TGTGCCAGCAGCTCCCGGACATTCAACTATGGCTACACCTTC. It yields the protein CASSSRTFNYGYTF.

The chain couples TRBV6-5 to TRBJ1-1; D call uncertain. V dropped 5 bases and J dropped 2 bases, with 9 bases sitting between them. Germline V gives CDR1 MNHEY, CDR2 SVGAGI. The CDR3 covers 13 residues. CDR3 sequence: CASSQEANTEAFF. The CDR3 DNA follows: TGTGCCAGCAGTCAAGAGGCTAACACTGAAGCTTTCTTT.

The rearrangement joins TRBV10-3 to TRBJ1-3, with 10 bases lining up with TRBD1. V shed 2 bases and J 8 bases; nucleotides not matched to a gene: 0. Per germline, CDR1 ENHRY and CDR2 SYGVKD. The length of the CDR3 is 13 residues. Here the CDR3 DNA reads TGTGCCATCAGTGAGGGGACAGGGGACACCATATATTTT. This gives the protein CAISEGTGDTIYF.

The chain employs TRBV6-6 and TRBJ2-7; D gene uncertain. CDR3 length: 14 residues. Germline V gene data show CDR1 as MNHNY and CDR2 as SVGAGI (reference sequence). The V end was cut by 0 bases, the J end by 0 bases, with 6 bases between. CDR3 region: CASSYSTSSYEQYF. The CDR3 nucleotides are TGTGCCAGCAGTTACTCGACCTCCTCCTACGAGCAGTACTTC.